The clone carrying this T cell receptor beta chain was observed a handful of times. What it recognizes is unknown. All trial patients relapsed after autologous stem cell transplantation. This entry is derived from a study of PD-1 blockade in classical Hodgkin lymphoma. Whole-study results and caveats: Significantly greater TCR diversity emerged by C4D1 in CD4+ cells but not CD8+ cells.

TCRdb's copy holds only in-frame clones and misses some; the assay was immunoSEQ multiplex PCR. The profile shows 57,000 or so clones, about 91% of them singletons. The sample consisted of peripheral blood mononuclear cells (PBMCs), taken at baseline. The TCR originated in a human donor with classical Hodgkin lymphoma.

In DNA, the CDR3 is TGCGCCAGCAGCCGGAGGACTAGCGGGGGAAACACCGGGGAGCTGTTTTTT. Translated, it gives CASSRRTSGGNTGELFF. The chain employs TRBV4-3 and TRBJ2-2; 13 bases agree with TRBD2. Germline lookup yields CDR1 LGHNA and CDR2 YSLEER. There are 17 residues in the CDR3. V was clipped by 4 bases and J by 2 bases; unmatched bases: 4.